This T cell receptor (beta chain) was sequenced in a study of T cells in Graves' hyperthyroidism and ophthalmopathy. Amplified regions were TCR beta CDR3 sequences from RNA transcripts. Initially, a first-round RT-PCR of the TCR CDR3 employed the HTBI primer set. One entry per CDR3 protein results from TCRdb running MiXCR on the multiplex PCR reads. The repertoire consists of 460,000 or so distinct CDR3 sequences, with around 15% occurring once and the leading ten covering 15% to 20%. For this clonotype: It may be a read error: a sequence one base away is much more abundant.

Hyperthyroidism was newly diagnosed in patients aged 18 to 65 (duration under 2 months). After removal of 4 bases from V and 6 bases from J, the junction contained 12 bases not matched to a gene. Germline loops: CDR1 SGHRS, CDR2 YFSETQ. The CDR3 covers 15 residues. The genes are TRBV5-1 and TRBJ1-1; 7 nucleotides match TRBD1. Sequences were obtained from blood. This clonotype originated in a woman between 18 and 29 years old with Graves' hyperthyroidism. This chain's CDR3 is CASSRGTAVNAEAFF. In nucleotides, the CDR3 is TGCGCCAGCAGCCGTGGGACAGCGGTAAACGCTGAAGCTTTCTTT.